This paragraph covers one T cell receptor beta chain sequence. TCRdb keeps only in-frame clones here, not all; method: immunoSEQ multiplex PCR. The sample includes roughly 41,000 clones, around 80% of them seen just once. The CDR3 loop spans 13 amino acids. V dropped 0 bases and J dropped 2 bases, with 4 bases sitting between them. CDR1 and CDR2 (germline): SGHVS, FQNEAQ. This specimen comes from a study of blood T cell repertoires in COVID-19. The sequence came from a man in his sixties with COVID-19, enrolled during active disease. The chain carries TRBV7-8 and TRBJ2-5; the D is unclear. The sequenced sample was peripheral blood. CDR3 protein: CASSLATQETQYF. The DNA of the CDR3 is TGTGCCAGCAGCTTAGCGACACAAGAGACCCAGTACTTC.